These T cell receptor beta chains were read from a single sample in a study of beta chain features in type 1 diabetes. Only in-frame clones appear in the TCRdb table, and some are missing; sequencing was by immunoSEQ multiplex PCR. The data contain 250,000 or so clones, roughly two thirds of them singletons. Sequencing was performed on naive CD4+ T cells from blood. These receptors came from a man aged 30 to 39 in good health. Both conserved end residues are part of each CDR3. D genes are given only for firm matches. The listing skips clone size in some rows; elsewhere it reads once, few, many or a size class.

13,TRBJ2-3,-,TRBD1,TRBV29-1,CSVETGAEDTQYF,TGCAGCGTTGAAACAGGGGCGGAAGATACGCAGTATTTT
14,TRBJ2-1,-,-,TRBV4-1,CASSPLGGKYEQFF,TGCGCCAGCAGCCCGCTCGGCGGGAAGTATGAGCAGTTCTTC
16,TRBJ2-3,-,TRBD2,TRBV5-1,CASSQRPGGGADTQYF,TGCGCCAGCAGCCAACGTCCCGGGGGAGGGGCAGATACGCAGTATTTT
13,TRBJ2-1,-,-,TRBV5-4,CASSLREHNEQFF,TGTGCCAGCAGCTTGAGGGAGCACAATGAGCAGTTCTTC
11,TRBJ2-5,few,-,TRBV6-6,CASGTMSTQYF,TGTGCCAGCGGGACGATGTCGACCCAGTACTTC
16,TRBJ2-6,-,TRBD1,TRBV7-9,CASTGQLSSGANVLTF,TGTGCCAGCACGGGACAGCTTTCCTCTGGGGCCAACGTCCTGACTTTC
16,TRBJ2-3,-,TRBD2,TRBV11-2,CASSFRTSGRTDTQYF,TGTGCCAGCAGCTTTCGGACTAGCGGACGCACAGATACGCAGTATTTT
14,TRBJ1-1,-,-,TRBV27,CASSYTGMNTEAFF,TGTGCCAGCAGTTACACAGGCATGAACACTGAAGCTTTCTTT
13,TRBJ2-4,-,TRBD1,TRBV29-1,CSAGTVDKNIQYF,TGCAGCGCCGGGACAGTGGATAAAAACATTCAGTACTTC
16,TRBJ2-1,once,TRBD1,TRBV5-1,CASSFQGVTGNNEQFF,TGCGCCAGCAGCTTTCAGGGGGTGACCGGTAACAATGAGCAGTTCTTC
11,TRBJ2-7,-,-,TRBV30,CAWSGADTVYF,TGTGCCTGGAGTGGCGCAGACACAGTGTACTTC
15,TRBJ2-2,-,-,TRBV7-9,CASSASPGITGELFF,TGTGCCAGCAGCGCCTCCCCGGGCATCACCGGGGAGCTGTTTTTT
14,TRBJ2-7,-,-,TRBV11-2,CASSLVSGDYEQYF,TGTGCCAGCAGCTTAGTATCGGGGGACTACGAGCAGTACTTC
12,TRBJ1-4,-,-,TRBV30,CAWDREEAKLFF,TGTGCCTGGGACCGCGAGGAGGCAAAACTGTTTTTT
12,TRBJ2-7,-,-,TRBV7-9,CASSLDDYEQYF,TGTGCCAGCAGCTTAGACGACTACGAGCAGTACTTC
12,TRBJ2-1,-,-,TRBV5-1,CASTAAYNEQFF,TGCGCCAGCACAGCGGCTTACAATGAGCAGTTCTTC
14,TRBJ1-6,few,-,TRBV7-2,CASSSTRDNSPLHF,TGTGCCAGCAGCTCGACGAGGGATAATTCACCCCTCCACTTT
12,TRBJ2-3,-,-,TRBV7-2,CASSLLGGTQYF,TGTGCCAGCAGCTTGCTGGGAGGTACGCAGTATTTT
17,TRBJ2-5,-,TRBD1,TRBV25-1,CASSGNRGARPSETQYF,TGTGCCAGCAGTGGAAACAGGGGGGCCCGACCGAGTGAGACCCAGTACTTC
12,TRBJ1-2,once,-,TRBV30,CAWSPSSGGYTF,TGTGCCTGGAGTCCCTCCTCGGGAGGCTACACCTTC
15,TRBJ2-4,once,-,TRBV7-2,CASSPQGLPKNIQYF,TGTGCCAGCAGCCCCCAGGGGTTACCCAAAAACATTCAGTACTTC
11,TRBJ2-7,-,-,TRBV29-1,CSVVGLHEQYF,TGCAGCGTTGTAGGGTTGCACGAGCAGTACTTC
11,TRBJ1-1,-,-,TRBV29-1,CSVSQGTEAFF,TGCAGCGTTTCACAGGGAACTGAAGCTTTCTTT
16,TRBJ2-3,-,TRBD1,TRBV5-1,CASSWGQVLLTDTQYF,TGCGCCAGCAGCTGGGGACAGGTGCTACTCACAGATACGCAGTATTTT
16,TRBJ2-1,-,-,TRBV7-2,CASSLAGRDSYNEQFF,TGTGCCAGCAGCTTAGCGGGACGAGACTCCTACAATGAGCAGTTCTTC
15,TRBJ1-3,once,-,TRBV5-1,CASSLGQSSGNTIYF,TGCGCCAGCAGCTTGGGGCAGAGCTCTGGAAACACCATATATTTT
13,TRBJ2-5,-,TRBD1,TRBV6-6,CASRKTGGETQYF,TGTGCCAGCAGAAAGACAGGGGGAGAGACCCAGTACTTC
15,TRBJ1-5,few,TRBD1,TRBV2,CASSGNRGSNQPQHF,TGTGCCAGCAGTGGAAACAGGGGAAGCAATCAGCCCCAGCATTTT